The clone carrying this TCR beta chain was seen repeatedly, ten times or more. V was pared by 8 bases and J by 0 bases, with 4 bases of the junction left unmatched. The CDR3 consists of 15 residues. CDR1 and CDR2 (germline): MNHEY, SVGAGI. This entry comes from a study of blood T cell repertoires in COVID-19. Study-level information: COVID-19 samples from acute and convalescent phases originated in the United States, Italy and Spain. From T cells, B-cell-depleted T cells, or PBMCs came the material, which was cDNA or gDNA.

In the study's own analysis: Amplified reference gene primers provided the basis for estimating nucleated cell counts. Produced via immunoSEQ multiplex PCR; TCRdb's table is partial and in-frame only. V and J calls and clone size are those listed in that table; D and trimming were worked out from the DNA. The repertoire holds fewer than 200,000 clones, with about 80% as singletons. Sample: peripheral blood. The source is an elderly woman with acute or convalescent COVID-19. This chain links TRBV6-5 with TRBJ2-7; TRBD2 matches at 13 bases. In nucleotides, the CDR3 is TGTGCCAGCCGGACTAGCGGGGGACTCTCCTACGAGCAGTACTTC. Residues: CASRTSGGLSYEQYF.